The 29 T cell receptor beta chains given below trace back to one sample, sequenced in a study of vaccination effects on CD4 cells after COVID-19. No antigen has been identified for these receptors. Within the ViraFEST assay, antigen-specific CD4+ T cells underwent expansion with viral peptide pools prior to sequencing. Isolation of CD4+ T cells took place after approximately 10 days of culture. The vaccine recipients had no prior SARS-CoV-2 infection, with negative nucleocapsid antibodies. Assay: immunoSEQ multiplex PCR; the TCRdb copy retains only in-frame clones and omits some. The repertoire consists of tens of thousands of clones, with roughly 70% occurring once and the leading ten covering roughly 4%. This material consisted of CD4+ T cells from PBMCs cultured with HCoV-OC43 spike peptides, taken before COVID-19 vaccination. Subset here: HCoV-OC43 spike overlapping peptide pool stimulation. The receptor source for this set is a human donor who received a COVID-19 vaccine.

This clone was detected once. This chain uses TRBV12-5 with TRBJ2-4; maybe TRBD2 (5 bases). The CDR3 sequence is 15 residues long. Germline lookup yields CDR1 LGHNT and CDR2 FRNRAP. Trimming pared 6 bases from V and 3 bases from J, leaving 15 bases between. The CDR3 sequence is CASGQRTDFKNIQYF. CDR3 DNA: TGTGCTAGTGGGCAGCGGACCGATTTCAAAAACATTCAGTACTTC.

For the CDR3, the DNA is TGTGCCAGTAGTATATTTGATACCCAGCATTTT. It specifies CASSIFDTQHF. J is TRBJ1-5 and V is TRBV19; D is unresolved. Germline loops: CDR1 LNHDA, CDR2 SQIVND (reference sequence). The CDR3 spans 11 residues. The germline V and J ends were trimmed by 2 bases and 11 bases, with 7 bases remaining between them. The full variable domain, its missing parts supplied by reference TRBV19 and TRBJ1-5, is DGGITQSPKYLFRKEGQNVTLSCEQNLNHDAMYWYRQDPGQGLRLIYYSQIVNDFQKGDIAEGYSVSREKKESFPLTVTSAQKNPTAFYLCASSIFDTQHFGDGTRLSIL.

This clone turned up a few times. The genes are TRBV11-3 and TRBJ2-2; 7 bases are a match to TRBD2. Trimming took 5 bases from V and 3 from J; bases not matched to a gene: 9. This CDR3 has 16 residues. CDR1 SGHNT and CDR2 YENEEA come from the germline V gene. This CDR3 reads CASSPLGEGYTGELFF. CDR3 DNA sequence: TGTGCCAGCAGCCCCCTCGGGGAGGGGTACACCGGGGAGCTGTTTTTT.

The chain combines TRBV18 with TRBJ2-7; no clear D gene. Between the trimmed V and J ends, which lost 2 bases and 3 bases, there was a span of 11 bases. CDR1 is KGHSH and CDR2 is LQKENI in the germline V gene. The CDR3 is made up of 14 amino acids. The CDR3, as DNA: TGTGCCAGCTCACCAGGGCTAACCGACTACGAGCAGTACGTC. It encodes CASSPGLTDYEQYV.

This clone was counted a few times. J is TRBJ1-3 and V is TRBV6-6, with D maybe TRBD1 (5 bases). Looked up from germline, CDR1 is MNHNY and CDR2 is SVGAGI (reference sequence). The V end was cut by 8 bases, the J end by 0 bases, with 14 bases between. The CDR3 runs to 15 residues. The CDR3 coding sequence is TGTGCCAGCTCTCCGCGGGGCACCTCTGGAAACACCATATATTTT. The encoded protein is CASSPRGTSGNTIYF.

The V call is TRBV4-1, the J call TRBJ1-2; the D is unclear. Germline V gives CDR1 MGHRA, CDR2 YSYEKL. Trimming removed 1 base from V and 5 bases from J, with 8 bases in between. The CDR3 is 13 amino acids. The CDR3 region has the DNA TGCGCCAGCAGCCAAGGGGAGGGTTATGGCTACACCTTC. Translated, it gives CASSQGEGYGYTF.

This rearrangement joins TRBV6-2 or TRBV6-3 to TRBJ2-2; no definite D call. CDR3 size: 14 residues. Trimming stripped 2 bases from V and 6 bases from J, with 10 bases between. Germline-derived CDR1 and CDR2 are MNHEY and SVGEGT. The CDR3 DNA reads TGTGCCAGCAGTTACAACAGTCGGGCCGGGGAGCTGTTTTTT. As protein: CASSYNSRAGELFF.

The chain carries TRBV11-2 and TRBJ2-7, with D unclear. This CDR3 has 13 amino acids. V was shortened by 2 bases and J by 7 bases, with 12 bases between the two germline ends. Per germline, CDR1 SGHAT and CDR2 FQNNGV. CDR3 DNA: TGTGCCAGCAGCTTATATCCCTCCCATGAGCAGTACGTC. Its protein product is CASSLYPSHEQYV.

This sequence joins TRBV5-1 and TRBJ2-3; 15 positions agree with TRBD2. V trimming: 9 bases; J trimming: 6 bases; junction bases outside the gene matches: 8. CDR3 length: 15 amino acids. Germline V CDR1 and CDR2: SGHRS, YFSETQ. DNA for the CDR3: TGCGCCACCTCGATTGGACTAGCGGGGGGGGATACGCAGTATTTT. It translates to CATSIGLAGGDTQYF.

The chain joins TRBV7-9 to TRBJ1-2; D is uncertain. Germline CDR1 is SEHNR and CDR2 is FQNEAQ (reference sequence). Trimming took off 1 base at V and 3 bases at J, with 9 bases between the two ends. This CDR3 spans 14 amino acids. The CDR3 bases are TGTGCCAGCAGCTTAGGCGGGAGAGACTATGGCTACACCTTC. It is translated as CASSLGGRDYGYTF.

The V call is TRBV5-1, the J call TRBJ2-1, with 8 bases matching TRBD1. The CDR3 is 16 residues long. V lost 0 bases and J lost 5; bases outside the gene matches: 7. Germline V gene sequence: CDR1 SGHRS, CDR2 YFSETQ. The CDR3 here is CASSLEGQGRHNEQFF. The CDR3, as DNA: TGCGCCAGCAGCTTGGAAGGACAGGGCCGACACAATGAGCAGTTCTTC.

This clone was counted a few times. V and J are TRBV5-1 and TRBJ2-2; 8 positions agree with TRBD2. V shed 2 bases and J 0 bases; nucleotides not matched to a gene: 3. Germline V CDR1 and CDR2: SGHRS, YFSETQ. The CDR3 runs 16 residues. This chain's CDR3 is CASSLRTSSNTGELFF. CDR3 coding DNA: TGCGCCAGCAGCTTACGGACTAGCTCGAACACCGGGGAGCTGTTTTTT.

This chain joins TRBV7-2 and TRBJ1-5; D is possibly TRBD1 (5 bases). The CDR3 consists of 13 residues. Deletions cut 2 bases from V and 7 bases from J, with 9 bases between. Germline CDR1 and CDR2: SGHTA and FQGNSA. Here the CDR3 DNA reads TGTGCCAGCAGCTTAACTGAGGGGCAGCCCCAGCATTTT. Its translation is CASSLTEGQPQHF.

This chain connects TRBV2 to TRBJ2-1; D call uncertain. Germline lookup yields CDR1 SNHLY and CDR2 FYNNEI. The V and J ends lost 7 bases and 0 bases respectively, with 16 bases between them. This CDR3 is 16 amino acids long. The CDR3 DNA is TGTGCCAGCACCTGGGGTGGTTATTCCTCCTACAATGAGCAGTTCTTC. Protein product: CASTWGGYSSYNEQFF.

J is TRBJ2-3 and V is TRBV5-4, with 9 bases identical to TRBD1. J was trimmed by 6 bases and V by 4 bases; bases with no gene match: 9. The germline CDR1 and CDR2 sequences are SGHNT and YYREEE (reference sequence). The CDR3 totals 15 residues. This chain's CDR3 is CASSATGGGFDTQYF. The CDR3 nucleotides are TGTGCCAGCAGCGCTACAGGGGGCGGGTTTGATACGCAGTATTTT.

The CDR3 coding sequence is TGTGCCAGCAGCTTGGAAGGCGGACAGGGCCAGCATTTT. It translates to CASSLEGGQGQHF. The rearrangement links TRBV5-4 to TRBJ1-5; 8 bases align to TRBD1. The V gene end was trimmed by 0 bases and the J gene end by 12 bases; junction bases not matched to a gene: 5. This CDR3 has 13 amino acids. Germline V lookup: CDR1 SGHNT, CDR2 YYREEE (reference sequence).

CDR3 DNA: TGTGCCAGCAGCTCCTCCAGGGGTAATGAAAAACTGTTTTTT. Its protein product is CASSSSRGNEKLFF. The chain is built from TRBV7-2 and TRBJ1-4, with D maybe TRBD1 (6 bases). The CDR3 runs 14 residues. The germline V gene has CDR1 SGHTA and CDR2 FQGNSA. V was pared by 4 bases and J by 4 bases, with 10 bases between.

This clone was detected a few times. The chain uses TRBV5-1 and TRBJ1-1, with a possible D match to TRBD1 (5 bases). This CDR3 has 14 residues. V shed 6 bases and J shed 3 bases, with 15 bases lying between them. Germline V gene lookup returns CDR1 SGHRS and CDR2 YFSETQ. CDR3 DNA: TGCGCCAGCACCCGAACGGGGGTCGACACTGAAGCTTTCTTT. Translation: CASTRTGVDTEAFF.

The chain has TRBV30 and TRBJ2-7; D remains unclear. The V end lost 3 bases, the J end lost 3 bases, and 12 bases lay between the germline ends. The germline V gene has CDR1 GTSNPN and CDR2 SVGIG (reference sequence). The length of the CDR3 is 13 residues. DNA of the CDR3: TGTGCCTGGAGCAGGAACCTTAACTACGAGCAGTACGTC. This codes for CAWSRNLNYEQYV.

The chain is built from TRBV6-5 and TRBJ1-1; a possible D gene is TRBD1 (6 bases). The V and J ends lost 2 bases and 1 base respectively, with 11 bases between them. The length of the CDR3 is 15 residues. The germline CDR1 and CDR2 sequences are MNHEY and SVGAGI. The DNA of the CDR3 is TGTGCCAGCAGTTACAGGGCGACAGGGAACACTGAAGCTTTCTTT. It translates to CASSYRATGNTEAFF.

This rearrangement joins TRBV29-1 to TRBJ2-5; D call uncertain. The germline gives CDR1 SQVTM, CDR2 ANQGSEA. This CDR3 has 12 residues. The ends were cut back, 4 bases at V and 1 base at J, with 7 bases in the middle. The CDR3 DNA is TGCAGCGTTGTGGTCAGCCAAGAGACCCAGTACTTC. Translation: CSVVVSQETQYF. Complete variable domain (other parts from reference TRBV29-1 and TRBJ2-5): SAVISQKPSRDICQRGTSLTIQCQVDSQVTMMFWYRQQPGQSLTLIATANQGSEATYESGFVIDKFPISRPNLTFSTLTVSNMSPEDSSIYLCSVVVSQETQYFGPGTRLLVL.

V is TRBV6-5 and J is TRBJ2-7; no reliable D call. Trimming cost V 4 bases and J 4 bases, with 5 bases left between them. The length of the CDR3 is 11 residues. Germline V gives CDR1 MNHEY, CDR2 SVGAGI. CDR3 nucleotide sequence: TGTGCCAGCAGTTTCGGTTACGAGCAGTACGTC. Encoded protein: CASSFGYEQYV.

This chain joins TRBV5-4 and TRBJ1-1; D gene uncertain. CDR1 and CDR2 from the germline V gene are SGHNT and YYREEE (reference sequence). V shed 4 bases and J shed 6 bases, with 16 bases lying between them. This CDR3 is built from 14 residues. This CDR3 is CASSSRTGVAEAFF. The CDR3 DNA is TGTGCCAGCAGCAGCAGGACCGGAGTCGCTGAAGCTTTCTTT.

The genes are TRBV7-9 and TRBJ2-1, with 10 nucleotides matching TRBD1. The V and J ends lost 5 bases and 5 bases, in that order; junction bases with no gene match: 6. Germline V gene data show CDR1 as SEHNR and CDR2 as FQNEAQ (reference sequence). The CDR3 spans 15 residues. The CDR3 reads CASSPGTGVNNEQFF. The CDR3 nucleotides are TGTGCCAGCAGCCCCGGGACAGGGGTTAACAATGAGCAGTTCTTC.

The CDR3, as DNA: TGTGCCAGTAGTAGACCCGGGACTCCTATCAGCACAGATACGCAGTATTTT. This codes for CASSRPGTPISTDTQYF. The chain uses TRBV19 and TRBJ2-3; the D gene is possibly TRBD2 (6 bases). V lost 4 bases to trimming and J lost 0 bases, with 17 bases between them. Germline V gene lookup returns CDR1 LNHDA and CDR2 SQIVND (reference sequence). The CDR3 is 17 residues long.

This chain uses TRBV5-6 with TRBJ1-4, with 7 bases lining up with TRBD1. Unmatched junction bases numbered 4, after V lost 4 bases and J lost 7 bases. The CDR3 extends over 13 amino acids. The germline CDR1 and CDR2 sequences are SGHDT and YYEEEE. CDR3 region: CASSEGTVEKLFF. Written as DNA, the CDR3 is TGTGCCAGCAGCGAGGGGACAGTTGAAAAACTGTTTTTT. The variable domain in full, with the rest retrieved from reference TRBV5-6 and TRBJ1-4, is DAGVTQSPTHLIKTRGQQVTLRCSPKSGHDTVSWYQQALGQGPQFIFQYYEEEERQRGNFPDRFSGHQFPNYSSELNVNALLLGDSALYLCASSEGTVEKLFFGSGTQLSVL.

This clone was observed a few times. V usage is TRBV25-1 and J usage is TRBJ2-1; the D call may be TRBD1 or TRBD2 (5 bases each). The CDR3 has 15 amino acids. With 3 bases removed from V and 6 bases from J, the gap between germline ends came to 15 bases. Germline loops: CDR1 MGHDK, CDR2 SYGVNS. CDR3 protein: CASSDLRAGSNEQFF. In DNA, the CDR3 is TGTGCCAGCAGTGACCTCCGCGCAGGGAGCAATGAGCAGTTCTTC.

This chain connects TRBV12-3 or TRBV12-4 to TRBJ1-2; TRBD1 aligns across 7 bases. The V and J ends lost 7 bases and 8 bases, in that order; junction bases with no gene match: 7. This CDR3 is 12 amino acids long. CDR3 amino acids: CASTTGLRGYTF. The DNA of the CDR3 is TGTGCCAGCACGACAGGGCTCCGAGGCTACACCTTC.

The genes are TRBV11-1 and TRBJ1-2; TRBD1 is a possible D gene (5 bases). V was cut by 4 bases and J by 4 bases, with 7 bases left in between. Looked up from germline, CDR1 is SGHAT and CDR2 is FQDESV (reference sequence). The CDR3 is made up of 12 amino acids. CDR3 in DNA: TGTGCCAGCAGCTCCGACAGCTATGGCTACACCTTC. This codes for CASSSDSYGYTF.